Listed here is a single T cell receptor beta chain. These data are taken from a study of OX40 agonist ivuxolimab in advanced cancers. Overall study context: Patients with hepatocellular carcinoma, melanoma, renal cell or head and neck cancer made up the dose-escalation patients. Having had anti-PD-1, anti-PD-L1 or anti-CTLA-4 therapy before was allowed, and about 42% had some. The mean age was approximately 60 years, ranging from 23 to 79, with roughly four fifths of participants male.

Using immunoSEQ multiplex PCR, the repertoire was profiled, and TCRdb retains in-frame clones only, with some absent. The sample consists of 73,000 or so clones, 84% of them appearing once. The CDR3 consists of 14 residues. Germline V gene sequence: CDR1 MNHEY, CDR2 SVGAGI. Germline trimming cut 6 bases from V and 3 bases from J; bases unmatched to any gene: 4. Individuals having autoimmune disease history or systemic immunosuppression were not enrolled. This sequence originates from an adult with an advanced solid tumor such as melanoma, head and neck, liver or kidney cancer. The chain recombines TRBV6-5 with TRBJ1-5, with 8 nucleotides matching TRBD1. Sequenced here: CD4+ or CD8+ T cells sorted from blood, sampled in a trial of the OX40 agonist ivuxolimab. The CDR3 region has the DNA TGTGCCAGCAGACCGACAGGGGACAATCAGCCCCAGCATTTT. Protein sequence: CASRPTGDNQPQHF.